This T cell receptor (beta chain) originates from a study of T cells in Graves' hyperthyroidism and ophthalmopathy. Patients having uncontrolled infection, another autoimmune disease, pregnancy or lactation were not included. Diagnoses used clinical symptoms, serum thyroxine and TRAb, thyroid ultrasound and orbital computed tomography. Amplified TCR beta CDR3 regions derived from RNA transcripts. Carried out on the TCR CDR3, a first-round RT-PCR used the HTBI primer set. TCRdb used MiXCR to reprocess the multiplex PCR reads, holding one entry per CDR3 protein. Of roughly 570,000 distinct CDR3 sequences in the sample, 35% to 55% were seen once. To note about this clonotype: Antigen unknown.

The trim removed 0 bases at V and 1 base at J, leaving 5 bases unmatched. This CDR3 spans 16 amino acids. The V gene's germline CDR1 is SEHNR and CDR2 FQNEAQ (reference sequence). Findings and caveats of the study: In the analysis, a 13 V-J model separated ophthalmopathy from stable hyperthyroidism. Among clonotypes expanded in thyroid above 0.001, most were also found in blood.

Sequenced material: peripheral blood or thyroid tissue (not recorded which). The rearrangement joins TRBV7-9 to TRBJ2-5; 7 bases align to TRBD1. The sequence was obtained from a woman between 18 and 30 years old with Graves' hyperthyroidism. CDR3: CASSLAAGGSQETQYF. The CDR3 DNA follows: TGTGCCAGCAGCTTAGCCGCAGGGGGATCCCAAGAGACCCAGTACTTC. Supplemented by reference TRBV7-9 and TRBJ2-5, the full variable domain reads DTGVSQNPRHKITKRGQNVTFRCDPISEHNRLYWYRQTLGQGPEFLTYFQNEAQLEKSRLLSDRFSAERPKGSFSTLEIQRTEQGDSAMYLCASSLAAGGSQETQYFGPGTRLLVL.